These 2 T cell receptor beta chains came from one sample sequenced in a study of blood T cell repertoires in COVID-19. The table came from immunoSEQ multiplex PCR; TCRdb's copy has only in-frame clones and leaves some out. The table records 65,000 to 70,000 clones, around 83% of them present only once. The sequencing sample was made of peripheral blood. The receptors derive from a man in his forties or fifties with acute or convalescent COVID-19.

The sample holds one count of this clone. The chain employs TRBV11-2 and TRBJ1-1; D is uncertain. The CDR3 is made up of 13 amino acids. The V gene's germline CDR1 is SGHAT and CDR2 FQNNGV. Trimming took off 0 bases at V and 5 bases at J, with 7 bases between the two ends. For the CDR3, the DNA is TGTGCCAGCAGCTTAGATTCCGGGACTGAAGCTTTCTTT. Translating it yields CASSLDSGTEAFF.

The chain employs TRBV3-1 (or the pseudogene TRBV3-2) and TRBJ1-1; the D gene is possibly TRBD1 (5 bases). Trimming left V 3 bases short and J 1 base short, with 9 bases between. Germline CDR1 reads LGHDT; CDR2 reads YNNKEL (reference sequence). The CDR3 consists of 14 residues. The CDR3 region has the DNA TGTGCCAGCAGCCAGTTAGGGGAGAACACTGAAGCTTTCTTT. It is translated as CASSQLGENTEAFF.